What follows are 9 T cell receptor beta chains derived from one specimen sequenced in a study of blood T cell repertoires in COVID-19. Sequencing was performed with immunoSEQ multiplex PCR; in TCRdb, only in-frame clones are kept and a portion is missing. Of around 230,000 clones listed, roughly 85% are singletons. Sequenced sample: peripheral blood. These receptors were collected from a man over 45 with COVID-19, enrolled during active disease.

The table lists this clone with a count of one. In the same sample, other DNA sequences code for this CDR3. J is TRBJ1-2 and V is TRBV28; no reliable D call. The CDR3 contains 11 residues. Germline CDR1 is MDHEN and CDR2 is SYDVKM. Trimming took off 4 bases at V and 5 bases at J, with 5 bases between the two ends. The CDR3 nucleotides are TGTGCCAGCAGTTCCCTATATGGCTACACCTTC. This translates into CASSSLYGYTF.

The V and J genes are TRBV2 and TRBJ2-1; 13 bases map to TRBD2. With 2 bases clipped from V and 8 bases from J, the junction kept 9 bases outside the gene matches. Germline V gene sequence: CDR1 SNHLY, CDR2 FYNNEI. The CDR3 totals 17 residues. The CDR3 DNA sequence: TGTGCCAGCAGTGAACGCAGACTAGCGGGGGGATTAGATGAGCAGTTCTTC. It specifies CASSERRLAGGLDEQFF.

This chain uses TRBV5-4 with TRBJ2-7, with 12 positions matching TRBD2. Per germline, CDR1 SGHNT and CDR2 YYREEE (reference sequence). The CDR3 sequence is 16 residues long. V was clipped by 4 bases and J by 7 bases; unmatched bases: 12. CDR3 amino acids: CASSSGTSGQTGEQYF. The DNA for the CDR3 is TGTGCCAGCAGCAGCGGGACTAGCGGGCAAACCGGGGAGCAGTACTTC.

This clone was observed a handful of times. The J gene is TRBJ1-1, the V gene TRBV19; 9 nucleotides line up with TRBD1. Germline CDR1 is LNHDA and CDR2 is SQIVND (reference sequence). The CDR3 is 15 amino acids. V was pared by 5 bases and J by 0 bases, with 4 bases of the junction left unmatched. In DNA form, the CDR3 reads TGTGCCAGTAGTCTGGGACAGGGAATGAACACTGAAGCTTTCTTT. It codes for CASSLGQGMNTEAFF.

The V call is TRBV9, the J call TRBJ1-2, with 9 bases matching TRBD1. Germline V gene lookup returns CDR1 SGDLS and CDR2 YYNGEE. This CDR3 has 14 amino acids. V shed 0 bases, J shed 8 bases, and the junction held 5 bases outside the gene matches. CDR3 in amino acids: CASSVGQGVGGYTF. CDR3 coding DNA: TGTGCCAGCAGCGTAGGACAGGGGGTTGGAGGCTACACCTTC.

J is TRBJ2-3 and V is TRBV7-6; TRBD2 matches at 12 bases. The germline CDR1 and CDR2 sequences are SGHVS and FNYEAQ. This CDR3 has 16 amino acids. V lost 6 bases and J lost 4; bases outside the gene matches: 8. The CDR3 bases are TGTGCCAGCAGGGACTCTAGCGGGGGGGCCCCAGATACGCAGTATTTT. Translated: CASRDSSGGAPDTQYF. The full variable domain, with the rest looked up from reference TRBV7-6 and TRBJ2-3, is GAGVSQSPRYKVTKRGQDVALRCDPISGHVSLYWYRQALGQGPEFLTYFNYEAQQDKSGLPNDRFSAERPEGSISTLTIQRTEQRDSAMYRCASRDSSGGAPDTQYFGPGTRLTVL.

The CDR3 loop reads CATSEPGQGREETQYF. DNA for the CDR3: TGTGCCACCAGTGAGCCGGGACAGGGTCGGGAAGAGACCCAGTACTTC. This sequence joins TRBV24-1 and TRBJ2-5; 9 bases align to TRBD1. The junction had 8 bases not matched to a gene; V was cut back by 4 bases and J by 3 bases. Germline-derived CDR1 and CDR2 are KGHDR and SFDVKD. This CDR3 is built from 16 residues.

This rearrangement joins TRBV19 to TRBJ1-5; 8 bases are a match to TRBD1. Losses at the gene ends were 8 bases for V and 3 bases for J; bases not matched to a gene: 9. The CDR3 extends over 15 amino acids. From germline, CDR1 is LNHDA and CDR2 SQIVND (reference sequence). The CDR3: CASQQGTGSNQPQHF. For the CDR3, the DNA is TGTGCCAGTCAACAGGGGACAGGTTCCAATCAGCCCCAGCATTTT.

This chain links TRBV2 with TRBJ1-5, with D hard to call. The CDR3 sequence is 14 residues long. V was cut by 7 bases and J by 5 bases, with 15 bases left in between. Germline CDR1 is SNHLY and CDR2 is FYNNEI. CDR3 amino acids: CASTTDTRDQPQHF. CDR3 coding DNA: TGTGCCAGCACTACGGATACGAGGGATCAGCCCCAGCATTTT.